Listed here are 30 T cell receptor beta chains from one sample, sequenced in a study of human thymus T cells. Some clones are missing from TCRdb's copy, which holds only in-frame ones; the method was immunoSEQ multiplex PCR. The sample has roughly 130,000 clones, about 94% seen once; the top ten hold around 0.022%. Corrective heart surgery yielded resections, and these provided the thymus tissue. Sequencing was performed on thymus tissue. Receptors originate from a boy under three years old with a congenital heart defect but otherwise immunologically healthy.

This chain joins TRBV29-1 and TRBJ2-3, with 7 bases identical to TRBD2. Germline V gene sequence: CDR1 SQVTM, CDR2 ANQGSEA. The CDR3 is 14 amino acids. With 5 bases clipped from V and 2 bases from J, the junction kept 7 bases outside the gene matches. In nucleotides, the CDR3 is TGCAGCGTTAGCCCCGGGACTACCACAGATACGCAGTATTTT. Amino acids: CSVSPGTTTDTQYF.

V and J are TRBV7-4 and TRBJ1-1, with 8 bases identical to TRBD1. The CDR3 has 13 amino acids. With V trimmed by 5 bases and J by 10 bases, 9 bases remained unmatched. CDR1 and CDR2 (germline): SGHVT, SQSDAQ. The CDR3 bases are TGTGCCAGCAGCGCAGACAGGGGTAGAGGAGCTTTCTTT. The encoded protein is CASSADRGRGAFF.

The chain links TRBV5-1 to TRBJ1-1, with D perhaps matching TRBD1 (5 bases). Looked up from germline, CDR1 is SGHRS and CDR2 is YFSETQ. V was cut by 7 bases and J by 3 bases, with 13 bases left in between. The CDR3 spans 13 residues. The chain's CDR3 is CASGAWGDTEAFF. The CDR3 DNA sequence: TGCGCCAGCGGAGCTTGGGGGGACACTGAAGCTTTCTTT. The full variable domain, rest sourced from reference TRBV5-1 and TRBJ1-1, is KAGVTQTPRYLIKTRGQQVTLSCSPISGHRSVSWYQQTPGQGLQFLFEYFSETQRNKGNFPGRFSGRQFSNSRSEMNVSTLELGDSALYLCASGAWGDTEAFFGQGTRLTVV.

The chain combines TRBV12-5 with TRBJ1-5; weak D call: TRBD1 (6 bases). Germline V gene data show CDR1 as LGHNT and CDR2 as FRNRAP. The CDR3 is 17 residues long. V lost 6 bases, J lost 0 bases, and 18 bases lay in between. CDR3 protein: CASGRDHTGSSNQPQHF. The CDR3 DNA sequence: TGTGCTAGTGGCCGGGACCACACAGGGTCTAGCAATCAGCCCCAGCATTTT.

This chain uses TRBV19 with TRBJ1-4; tentatively, D is TRBD1 (5 bases). Trimming stripped 6 bases from V and 8 bases from J, with 22 bases between. This CDR3 spans 16 amino acids. From germline, CDR1 is LNHDA and CDR2 SQIVND (reference sequence). CDR3 nucleotides: TGTGCCAGTAGGGGCCAGCGGGGGAGAATGCGAGAAAAACTGTTTTTT. Translating gives CASRGQRGRMREKLFF.

The gene calls are TRBV2 and TRBJ1-3, with D unclear. The CDR3 spans 15 residues. Trimming removed 4 bases at V and 0 bases at J, with 10 bases between. Germline assignment: CDR1 SNHLY and CDR2 FYNNEI. The chain's CDR3 is CASSGVVSSGNTIYF. Here the CDR3 DNA reads TGTGCCAGCAGTGGTGTGGTTAGCTCTGGAAACACCATATATTTT.

The chain combines TRBV30 with TRBJ2-7, with 7 bases lining up with TRBD1. V lost 3 bases to trimming and J lost 1 base; unmatched junction nucleotides: 3. This CDR3 has 13 residues. Germline V lookup: CDR1 GTSNPN, CDR2 SVGIG (reference sequence). The DNA for the CDR3 is TGTGCCTGGAGGTTGACAGGGTCCTACGAGCAGTACTTC. Residues: CAWRLTGSYEQYF.

The chain uses TRBV19 and TRBJ1-3; 7 bases are a match to TRBD1. The germline CDR1 and CDR2 sequences are LNHDA and SQIVND (reference sequence). The J segment lost 4 bases and the V segment lost 4 bases, leaving 7 bases of the junction unmatched. There are 15 residues in the CDR3. The CDR3 loop is CASSTRDRTGNTIYF. The DNA for the CDR3 is TGTGCCAGTAGTACCCGGGACAGAACAGGAAACACCATATATTTT.

This rearrangement joins TRBV7-8 to TRBJ2-5; 13 bases map to TRBD2. Germline-derived CDR1 and CDR2 are SGHVS and FQNEAQ. J lost 0 bases, V lost 5 bases, and 15 bases had no gene match. CDR3 length: 20 amino acids. CDR3 loop: CASSHRGPGLAGRHQETQYF. The DNA of the CDR3 is TGTGCCAGCAGCCATCGCGGGCCGGGACTAGCGGGGAGACACCAAGAGACCCAGTACTTC.

CDR3 DNA sequence: TGTGCTAGTGGAGACTCTAGCGGGGCAATCTCTAGCACAGATACGCAGTATTTT. As protein: CASGDSSGAISSTDTQYF. The chain has TRBV12-5 and TRBJ2-3; 9 nucleotides align to TRBD2. Germline V lookup: CDR1 LGHNT, CDR2 FRNRAP. CDR3 length: 18 amino acids. V lost 6 bases, J lost 0 bases, and 13 bases stayed unmatched.

The CDR3 sequence: CASSQVRGAGLETQYF. The CDR3, as DNA: TGTGCCAGCAGCCAAGTTCGAGGCGCGGGACTAGAGACCCAGTACTTC. The rearrangement links TRBV4-2 to TRBJ2-5; D perhaps matches TRBD2 (6 bases). CDR1 and CDR2 from the germline V gene are LGHNA and YNFKEQ. CDR3 size: 16 residues. The V end lost 1 base, the J end lost 4 bases, and 16 bases lay between the germline ends.

The count of this clone is one. This rearrangement joins TRBV7-6 to TRBJ1-4, with 8 bases matching TRBD1. The V gene end was trimmed by 5 bases and the J gene end by 8 bases; junction bases not matched to a gene: 13. CDR3 length: 16 amino acids. Germline values: CDR1 SGHVS, CDR2 FNYEAQ. CDR3 loop: CASSPIHRTGIEKLFF. CDR3 in DNA: TGTGCCAGCAGCCCCATCCACAGGACAGGGATAGAAAAACTGTTTTTT.

The J gene is TRBJ2-3, the V gene TRBV4-3; 7 bases fit TRBD1. Unmatched junction bases numbered 7, after V lost 0 bases and J lost 4 bases. The germline CDR1 and CDR2 sequences are LGHNA and YSLEER. CDR3 length: 16 amino acids. The CDR3 DNA follows: TGCGCCAGCAGCCAAGAAGATAACAGGGGCCCAGATACGCAGTATTTT. It encodes CASSQEDNRGPDTQYF.

The chain joins TRBV6-5 to TRBJ2-7, with D possibly being TRBD2 (5 bases). V lost 0 bases, J lost 2 bases, and 14 bases lay in between. This CDR3 comprises 16 residues. Germline lookup yields CDR1 MNHEY and CDR2 SVGAGI. CDR3 nucleotides: TGTGCCAGCAGTTACTCGAAGAGCGGTCCAACCTACGAGCAGTACTTC. Its protein product is CASSYSKSGPTYEQYF.

V gene TRBV5-5 combines with J gene TRBJ1-2; 9 bases are shared with TRBD1. Germline loops: CDR1 SGHKS, CDR2 YYEKEE (reference sequence). The J segment lost 7 bases and the V segment lost 0 bases, leaving 4 bases of the junction unmatched. The CDR3 runs to 14 residues. The CDR3 spells CASSLGQGVGGYTF. The CDR3 DNA follows: TGTGCCAGCAGCTTGGGACAGGGGGTGGGTGGCTACACCTTC.

This chain links TRBV5-1 with TRBJ1-1; TRBD1 agrees at 8 bases. Looked up from germline, CDR1 is SGHRS and CDR2 is YFSETQ. CDR3 length: 18 amino acids. Trimming at V came to 4 bases and at J to 2 bases, leaving 16 bases not matched to a gene. The CDR3 sequence is CASSPPGQGASINTEAFF. In nucleotides, the CDR3 is TGCGCCAGCAGCCCACCAGGACAGGGAGCATCGATTAACACTGAAGCTTTCTTT.

The J gene is TRBJ2-1, the V gene TRBV9; TRBD2 aligns across 15 bases. Trimming removed 3 bases from V and 9 bases from J; junction bases left unmatched: 13. Germline V gene data show CDR1 as SGDLS and CDR2 as YYNGEE. CDR3 length: 18 amino acids. The CDR3 nucleotides are TGTGCCAGCAGCGCCCGGACTAGCGGGGGGGCCGCGGGTTTTGAGCAGTTCTTC. The encoded protein is CASSARTSGGAAGFEQFF.

The chain carries TRBV15 and TRBJ2-3; 8 bases line up with TRBD2. CDR1 and CDR2 (germline): LNHNV, YYDKDF (reference sequence). The CDR3 has 17 residues. J lost 3 bases, V lost 5 bases, and 13 bases had no gene match. CDR3 protein: CATSAGTRWEGTDTQYF. The CDR3 DNA is TGTGCCACCAGCGCCGGGACTAGATGGGAGGGTACAGATACGCAGTATTTT.

The CDR3 sequence: CASSSRGGCGDTGELFF. Written as DNA, the CDR3 is TGTGCCAGCAGCTCCAGAGGGGGGTGTGGTGACACCGGGGAGCTGTTTTTT. The chain couples TRBV7-9 to TRBJ2-2, with D possibly called TRBD1 or TRBD2 (6 bases each). This CDR3 is 17 amino acids long. Germline V gives CDR1 SEHNR, CDR2 FQNEAQ (reference sequence). V was cut by 4 bases and J by 3 bases, with 18 bases left in between.

The genes are TRBV10-3 and TRBJ2-3; TRBD2 might be the D (6 bases). Germline V gene data show CDR1 as ENHRY and CDR2 as SYGVKD. The CDR3 is 16 residues long. Between the trimmed V and J ends, which lost 4 bases and 0 bases, there was a span of 14 bases. The CDR3 here is CAISVTTSTSTDTQYF. In DNA, the CDR3 is TGTGCCATCAGTGTAACCACTAGCACTAGCACAGATACGCAGTATTTT.

This rearrangement joins TRBV11-3 to TRBJ2-5, with D perhaps matching TRBD2 (6 bases). Trimming took off 0 bases at V and 3 bases at J, with 11 bases between the two ends. Germline CDR1 is SGHNT and CDR2 is YENEEA. This CDR3 is 15 amino acids long. Here the CDR3 reads CASSLDRGAEETQYF. For the CDR3, the DNA is TGTGCCAGCAGCTTAGATCGCGGGGCGGAAGAGACCCAGTACTTC.

The V call is TRBV28, the J call TRBJ2-7, with TRBD1 as a possible D gene (5 bases). In germline, CDR1 is MDHEN, CDR2 SYDVKM. V shed 6 bases and J shed 2 bases, with 14 bases lying between them. There are 14 residues in the CDR3. CDR3 residues: CASRLTERAYEQYF. The CDR3 DNA reads TGTGCCAGCAGACTGACAGAAAGGGCCTACGAGCAGTACTTC.

The V gene is TRBV5-6, the J gene TRBJ1-2, with D unresolved. The CDR3 runs to 14 residues. From germline, CDR1 is SGHDT and CDR2 YYEEEE. Between the trimmed V and J ends, which lost 3 bases and 4 bases, there was a span of 13 bases. CDR3 in amino acids: CASSYLGPLYGYTF. CDR3 in DNA: TGTGCCAGCAGCTACCTTGGTCCACTCTATGGCTACACCTTC.

This clone was observed a single time. This sequence joins TRBV7-9 and TRBJ1-2; 7 positions match TRBD1. V dropped 0 bases and J dropped 4; count of bases not matched to a gene: 2. The CDR3 has 14 residues. Germline-derived CDR1 and CDR2 are SEHNR and FQNEAQ (reference sequence). The CDR3, as DNA: TGTGCCAGCAGCTTAGCCCCAGGGGGCTATGGCTACACCTTC. Protein: CASSLAPGGYGYTF.

The CDR3 DNA reads as TGTGCCAGCAGCTTGGAGGCGGGGGACACAGATACGCAGTATTTT. Translating it yields CASSLEAGDTDTQYF. The chain recombines TRBV5-6 with TRBJ2-3, with TRBD2 identical over 7 bases. Germline CDR1 and CDR2: SGHDT and YYEEEE. Germline trimming cut 0 bases from V and 2 bases from J; bases unmatched to any gene: 3. The CDR3 is made up of 15 amino acids.

Here the CDR3 DNA reads TGTGCCAGCAGCCCTACTACCTGGCGGGGGATCGATGAGCAGTTCTTC. It translates to CASSPTTWRGIDEQFF. The chain recombines TRBV5-4 with TRBJ2-1; TRBD2 matches 7 bases. Trimming at V came to 4 bases and at J to 8 bases, leaving 15 bases not matched to a gene. Germline CDR1 is SGHNT and CDR2 is YYREEE (reference sequence). This CDR3 region has 16 residues.

The J gene is TRBJ1-2, the V gene TRBV25-1, with 10 bases fitting TRBD1. Germline V gene sequence: CDR1 MGHDK, CDR2 SYGVNS. J lost 0 bases, V lost 2 bases, and 3 bases had no gene match. The CDR3 consists of 16 residues. For the CDR3, the DNA is TGTGCCAGCAGTGAAAAGACAGGGGGCTCTAACTATGGCTACACCTTC. Amino acid sequence: CASSEKTGGSNYGYTF.

The chain carries TRBV7-9 and TRBJ2-5; the D is unclear. V was clipped by 5 bases and J by 3 bases, with 19 bases between them. The CDR3 extends over 16 amino acids. Germline loops: CDR1 SEHNR, CDR2 FQNEAQ (reference sequence). The CDR3 DNA reads TGTGCCAGCAGCGCGCCCCCGGTGGACGGAGAAGAGACCCAGTACTTC. Protein product: CASSAPPVDGEETQYF.

The chain links TRBV19 to TRBJ1-3; D call uncertain. With 3 bases removed from V and 6 bases from J, the gap between germline ends came to 15 bases. The CDR3 is 15 residues long. Germline CDR1 LNHDA, CDR2 SQIVND (reference sequence). The CDR3 protein is CASSIRSYGVNTIYF. As DNA, the CDR3 is TGTGCCAGTAGTATTCGGAGTTATGGAGTAAACACCATATATTTT.

This chain connects TRBV28 to TRBJ2-5; tentatively, D is TRBD1 (6 bases). The V end was cut by 8 bases, the J end by 3 bases, with 10 bases between. CDR3 size: 12 residues. CDR1 is MDHEN and CDR2 is SYDVKM in the germline V gene. CDR3 region: CASLRDKETQYF. DNA for the CDR3: TGTGCCAGCCTGAGGGACAAAGAGACCCAGTACTTC.